The 5 T cell receptor beta chains below all came from one sample that was sequenced in a study of T cells in Graves' hyperthyroidism and ophthalmopathy. RNA transcripts served as the template for amplifying TCR beta CDR3 regions. First-round RT-PCR of the TCR CDR3 relied on the HTBI primer set. Each CDR3 protein gets one entry after TCRdb re-called the multiplex PCR reads with MiXCR. The sample contains approximately 710,000 distinct CDR3 sequences, roughly 17% of which appear only once. The sample comprised blood. The origin of the receptors is a man in his fifties or sixties with Graves' hyperthyroidism.

This clonotype came up many times. V gene TRBV2 combines with J gene TRBJ1-5; 8 positions match TRBD1. CDR3 size: 19 residues. V dropped 2 bases and J dropped 2; count of bases not matched to a gene: 14. CDR1 and CDR2 from the germline V gene are SNHLY and FYNNEI. Here the CDR3 DNA reads TGTGCCAGCAGTGAATCGTTTTGGCAGGGGGCGCAGGGCAATCAGCCCCAGCATTTT. It yields the protein CASSESFWQGAQGNQPQHF.

The chain recombines TRBV15 with TRBJ1-1, with no clear D. Germline V CDR1 and CDR2: LNHNV, YYDKDF (reference sequence). Trimming removed 1 base from V and 0 bases from J, with 6 bases in between. The CDR3 covers 14 residues. The CDR3 DNA is TGTGCCACCAGCAGAGGTTGGGTGAACACTGAAGCTTTCTTT. It is translated as CATSRGWVNTEAFF.

The table lists this clonotype with many counts. The chain recombines TRBV7-9 with TRBJ2-2; D unresolved. Deletions cut 6 bases from V and 6 bases from J, with 14 bases between. From germline, CDR1 is SEHNR and CDR2 FQNEAQ (reference sequence). This CDR3 is built from 14 residues. The CDR3, as DNA: TGTGCCAGCAGACCTGAAACTAAAGCCGGGGAGCTGTTTTTT. It translates to CASRPETKAGELFF.

This clonotype was counted only a few times. The chain uses TRBV4-1 and TRBJ2-2; 9 nucleotides line up with TRBD1. Germline V gene data show CDR1 as MGHRA and CDR2 as YSYEKL. With 6 bases clipped from V and 1 base from J, the junction kept 3 bases outside the gene matches. The CDR3 has 15 amino acids. CDR3 region: CASRRTGENTGELFF. CDR3 in DNA: TGCGCCAGCAGGCGGACAGGGGAGAACACCGGGGAGCTGTTTTTT.

The CDR3 loop reads CSAKSGTYPDEQYF. DNA for the CDR3: TGCAGTGCTAAAAGCGGGACTTATCCCGACGAGCAGTACTTC. V is TRBV20-1 and J is TRBJ2-7; 7 nucleotides agree with TRBD2. The CDR3 covers 14 residues. Per germline, CDR1 DFQATT and CDR2 SNEGSKA (reference sequence). J lost 5 bases, V lost 4 bases, and 11 bases had no gene match.